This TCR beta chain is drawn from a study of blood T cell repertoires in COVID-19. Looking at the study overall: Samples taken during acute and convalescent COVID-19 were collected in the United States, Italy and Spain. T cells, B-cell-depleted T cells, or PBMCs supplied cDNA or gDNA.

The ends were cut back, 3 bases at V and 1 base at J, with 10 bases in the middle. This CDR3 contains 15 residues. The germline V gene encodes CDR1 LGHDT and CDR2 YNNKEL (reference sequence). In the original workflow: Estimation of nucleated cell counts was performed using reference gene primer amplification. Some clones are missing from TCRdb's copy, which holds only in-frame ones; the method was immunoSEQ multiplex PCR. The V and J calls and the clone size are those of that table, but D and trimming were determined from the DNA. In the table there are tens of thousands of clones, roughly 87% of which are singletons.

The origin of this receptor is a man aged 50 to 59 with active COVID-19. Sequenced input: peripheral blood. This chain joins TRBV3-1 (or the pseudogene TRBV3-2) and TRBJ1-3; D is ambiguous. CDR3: CASSHEGSSGNTIYF. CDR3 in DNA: TGTGCCAGCAGCCACGAGGGTAGTTCTGGAAACACCATATATTTT.